This T cell receptor (beta chain) is drawn from a study of CD8 T cells in Susac syndrome. Peripheral blood CD8+ and CD4+ T cells were profiled by TCR beta sequencing. FACS enriched CD8+ TEMRA cells, while bulk CD8+ and CD4+ were negatively isolated. Notes on this clonotype: Its specificity is unknown.

The authors reverse transcribed 0.5 to 1 ug RNA with random hexamers. Amplification of TCR beta CDR3 across 54 Vbeta and 13 Jbeta was performed with immunoSEQ multiplex PCR. One entry per CDR3 protein, called by TCRdb with MiXCR from the immunoSEQ multiplex PCR reads. The repertoire holds 180,000 or so distinct CDR3 sequences, around 94% seen once, with over 0.12% in the top ten. V gave up 7 bases and J gave up 4 bases; unmatched junction bases: 19. The length of the CDR3 is 19 residues. General study findings and limits: TCR sequencing and HLA analysis covered a relatively small number of individuals.

What was sequenced was CD4+ T cells from PBMCs. The sequence came from a human donor in good health. The chain carries TRBV23-1 and TRBJ2-1; 10 bases match TRBD1. TRBV23-1 is given ORF status, its function remaining uncertain. The DNA of the CDR3 is TGCGCCAGCACCCTCCCCGGGTGCCGCGGGACAGGGGATTACAATGAGCAGTTCTTC. Encoded protein: CASTLPGCRGTGDYNEQFF.